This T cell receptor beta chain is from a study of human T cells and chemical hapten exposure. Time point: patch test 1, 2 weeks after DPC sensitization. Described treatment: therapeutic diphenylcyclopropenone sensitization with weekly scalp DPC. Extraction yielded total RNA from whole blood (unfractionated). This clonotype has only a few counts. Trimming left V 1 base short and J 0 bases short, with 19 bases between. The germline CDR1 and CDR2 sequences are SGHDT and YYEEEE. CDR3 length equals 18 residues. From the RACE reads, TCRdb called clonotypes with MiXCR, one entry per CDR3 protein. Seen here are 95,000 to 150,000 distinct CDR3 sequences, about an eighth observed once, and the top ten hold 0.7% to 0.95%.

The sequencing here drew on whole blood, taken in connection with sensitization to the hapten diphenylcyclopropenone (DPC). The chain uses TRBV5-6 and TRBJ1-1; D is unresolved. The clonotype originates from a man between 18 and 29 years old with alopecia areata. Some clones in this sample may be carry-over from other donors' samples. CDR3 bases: TGTGCCAGCAGCTTGATTCTCTTACAGACGGTCATGAACACTGAAGCTTTCTTT. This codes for CASSLILLQTVMNTEAFF. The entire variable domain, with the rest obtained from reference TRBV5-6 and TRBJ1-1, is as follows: DAGVTQSPTHLIKTRGQQVTLRCSPKSGHDTVSWYQQALGQGPQFIFQYYEEEERQRGNFPDRFSGHQFPNYSSELNVNALLLGDSALYLCASSLILLQTVMNTEAFFGQGTRLTVV.